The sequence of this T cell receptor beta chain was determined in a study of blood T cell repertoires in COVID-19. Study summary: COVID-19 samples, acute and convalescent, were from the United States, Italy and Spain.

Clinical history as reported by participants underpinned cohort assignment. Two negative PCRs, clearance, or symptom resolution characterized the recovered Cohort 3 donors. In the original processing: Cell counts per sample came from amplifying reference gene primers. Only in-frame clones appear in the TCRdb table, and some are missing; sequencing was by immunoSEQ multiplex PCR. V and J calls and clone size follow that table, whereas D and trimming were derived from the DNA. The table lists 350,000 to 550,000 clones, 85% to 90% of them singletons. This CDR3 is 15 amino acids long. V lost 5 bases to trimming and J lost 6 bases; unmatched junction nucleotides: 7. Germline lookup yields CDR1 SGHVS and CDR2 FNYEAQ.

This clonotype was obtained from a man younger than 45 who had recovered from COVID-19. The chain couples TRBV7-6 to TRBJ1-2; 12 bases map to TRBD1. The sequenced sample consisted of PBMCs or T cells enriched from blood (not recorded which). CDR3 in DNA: TGTGCCAGCAGCCCGCTGGGACAGGGGGCAGATGGCTACACCTTC. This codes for CASSPLGQGADGYTF.